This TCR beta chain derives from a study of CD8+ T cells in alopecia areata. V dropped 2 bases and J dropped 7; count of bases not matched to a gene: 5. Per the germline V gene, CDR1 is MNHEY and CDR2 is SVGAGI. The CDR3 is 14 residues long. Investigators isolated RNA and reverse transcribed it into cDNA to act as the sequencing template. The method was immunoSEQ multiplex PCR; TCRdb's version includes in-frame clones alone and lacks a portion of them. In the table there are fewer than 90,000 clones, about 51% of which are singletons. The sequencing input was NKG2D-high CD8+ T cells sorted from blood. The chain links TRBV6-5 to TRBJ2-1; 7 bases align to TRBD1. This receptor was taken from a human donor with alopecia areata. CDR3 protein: CASSYHRGWNEQFF. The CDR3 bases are TGTGCCAGCAGTTACCACAGGGGATGGAATGAGCAGTTCTTC.